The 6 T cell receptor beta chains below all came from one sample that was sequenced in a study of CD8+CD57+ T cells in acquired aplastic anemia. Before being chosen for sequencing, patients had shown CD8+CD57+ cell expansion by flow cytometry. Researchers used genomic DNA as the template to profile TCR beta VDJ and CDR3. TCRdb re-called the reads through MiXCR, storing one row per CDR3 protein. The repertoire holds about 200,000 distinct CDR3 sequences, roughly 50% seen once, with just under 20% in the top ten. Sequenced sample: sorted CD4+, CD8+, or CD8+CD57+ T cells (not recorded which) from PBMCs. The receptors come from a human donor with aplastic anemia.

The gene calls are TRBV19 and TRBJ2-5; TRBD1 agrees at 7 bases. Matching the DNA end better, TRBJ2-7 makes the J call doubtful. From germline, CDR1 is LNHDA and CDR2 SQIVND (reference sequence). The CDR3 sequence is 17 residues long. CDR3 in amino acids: CASSPRTGRSLSYEQYF. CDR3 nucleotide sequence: TGTGCCAGTAGCCCACGGACAGGCAGGTCCCTTTCCTACGAGCAGTACTTC.

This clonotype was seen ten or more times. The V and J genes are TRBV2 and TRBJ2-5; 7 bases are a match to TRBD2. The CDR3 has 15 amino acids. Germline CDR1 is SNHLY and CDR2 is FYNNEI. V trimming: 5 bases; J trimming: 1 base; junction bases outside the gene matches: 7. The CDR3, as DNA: TGTGCCAGCAGTCCGGCCCCGGGAGGCCAAGAGACCCAGTACTTC. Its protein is CASSPAPGGQETQYF.

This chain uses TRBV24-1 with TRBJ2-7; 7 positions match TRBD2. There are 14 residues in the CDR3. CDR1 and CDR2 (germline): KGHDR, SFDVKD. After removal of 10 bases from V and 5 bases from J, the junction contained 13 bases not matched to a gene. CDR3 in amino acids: CATIRDGGIDEQYF. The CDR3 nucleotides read TGTGCCACTATCCGGGACGGGGGGATCGACGAGCAGTACTTC.

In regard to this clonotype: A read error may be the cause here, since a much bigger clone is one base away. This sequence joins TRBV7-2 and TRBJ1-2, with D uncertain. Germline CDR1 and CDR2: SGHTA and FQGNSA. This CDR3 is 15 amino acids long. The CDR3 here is CASSLGAVANYGYAF. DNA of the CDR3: TGTGCCAGCAGCTTAGGAGCGGTAGCTAACTATGGCTACGCCTTC.

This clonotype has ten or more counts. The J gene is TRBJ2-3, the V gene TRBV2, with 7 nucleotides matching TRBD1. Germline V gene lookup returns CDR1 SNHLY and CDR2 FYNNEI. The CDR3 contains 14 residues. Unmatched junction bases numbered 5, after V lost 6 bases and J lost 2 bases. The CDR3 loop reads CASRLGQTTDTQYF. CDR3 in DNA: TGTGCCAGCAGGTTGGGACAGACCACAGATACGCAGTATTTT.

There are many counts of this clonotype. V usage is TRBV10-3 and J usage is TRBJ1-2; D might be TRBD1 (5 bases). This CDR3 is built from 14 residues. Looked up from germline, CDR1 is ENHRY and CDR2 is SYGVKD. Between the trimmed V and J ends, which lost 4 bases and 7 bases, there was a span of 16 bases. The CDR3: CAISVEGKESGYTF. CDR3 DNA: TGTGCCATCAGTGTGGAGGGGAAAGAAAGTGGCTACACCTTC.